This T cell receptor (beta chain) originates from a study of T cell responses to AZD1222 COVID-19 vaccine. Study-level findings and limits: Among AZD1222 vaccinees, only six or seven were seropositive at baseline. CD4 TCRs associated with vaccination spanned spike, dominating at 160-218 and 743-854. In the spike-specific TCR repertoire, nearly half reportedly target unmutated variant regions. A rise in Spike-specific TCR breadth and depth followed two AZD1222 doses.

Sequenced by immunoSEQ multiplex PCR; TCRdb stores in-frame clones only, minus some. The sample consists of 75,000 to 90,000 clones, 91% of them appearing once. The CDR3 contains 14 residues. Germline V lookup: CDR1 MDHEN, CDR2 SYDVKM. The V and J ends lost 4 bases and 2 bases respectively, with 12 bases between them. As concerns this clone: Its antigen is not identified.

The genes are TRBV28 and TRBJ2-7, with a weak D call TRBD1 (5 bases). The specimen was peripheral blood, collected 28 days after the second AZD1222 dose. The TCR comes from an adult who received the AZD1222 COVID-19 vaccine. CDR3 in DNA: TGTGCCAGCAGTTATCAGGGAAACCCCTACGAGCAGTACTTC. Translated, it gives CASSYQGNPYEQYF.